A single T cell receptor beta chain is shown here with its context. Its target is unknown. V shed 11 bases, J shed 0 bases, and the junction held 2 bases outside the gene matches. The CDR3 spans 15 residues. Germline CDR1 reads MNHEY; CDR2 reads SMNVEV (reference sequence). The data stem from a study of T cells in narcolepsy. Across the whole study: Healthy controls were enrolled alongside patients with narcolepsy type 1 or type 2.

Study-wide results and caveats: Blood of same and different patients, but not healthy controls, reportedly held recurring autoreactive clonotypes. Autoreactive clone sequences were missing from some blood memory CD4+ repertoires. Same-patient CSF and blood CD4+ T cell clonotypes included HCRT-specific and TRIB2-specific autoreactive ones.

Using immunoSEQ multiplex PCR, the repertoire was profiled, and TCRdb retains in-frame clones only, with some absent. The table includes fewer than 40,000 clones, roughly 86% detected once. The TCR comes from a human donor in good health. The chain couples TRBV27 to TRBJ2-4; TRBD2 matches 15 bases. The source material was memory (CD45RA-) CD4+ T cells from blood. CDR3 DNA sequence: TGTGCCGGACTAGCGGGAGGGCTAGCCAAAAACATTCAGTACTTC. Its protein product is CAGLAGGLAKNIQYF.